This T cell receptor beta chain was sequenced in a study of cytomegalovirus exposure and HLA in healthy donors. The PCR had 60 Vbeta and 13 Jbeta primers. TCRdb's table, derived via immunoSEQ multiplex PCR, lists solely in-frame clones and lacks some. The sample records 200,000 or so clones, approximately 88% being singletons. The study's findings and limits: Roughly even sequencing depth across donors was the assumption behind the presence/absence analyses. A later analysis revealed that TCR association rates differed between HLA loci, peaking at DRB1 and bottoming out at HLA-C.

As for this clone: Its antigen is unidentified.

The CDR3 totals 13 residues. J was trimmed by 8 bases and V by 6 bases; bases with no gene match: 6. Germline lookup yields CDR1 MNHNS and CDR2 SASEGT. This chain links TRBV6-1 with TRBJ1-2, with 10 positions matching TRBD1. The receptor was isolated from a boy younger than 10 in good health and CMV-seronegative. What was sequenced was PBMCs. The CDR3 spells CASRGTGEGGYTF. The CDR3 region has the DNA TGTGCCAGCAGGGGGACAGGGGAGGGGGGCTACACCTTC.